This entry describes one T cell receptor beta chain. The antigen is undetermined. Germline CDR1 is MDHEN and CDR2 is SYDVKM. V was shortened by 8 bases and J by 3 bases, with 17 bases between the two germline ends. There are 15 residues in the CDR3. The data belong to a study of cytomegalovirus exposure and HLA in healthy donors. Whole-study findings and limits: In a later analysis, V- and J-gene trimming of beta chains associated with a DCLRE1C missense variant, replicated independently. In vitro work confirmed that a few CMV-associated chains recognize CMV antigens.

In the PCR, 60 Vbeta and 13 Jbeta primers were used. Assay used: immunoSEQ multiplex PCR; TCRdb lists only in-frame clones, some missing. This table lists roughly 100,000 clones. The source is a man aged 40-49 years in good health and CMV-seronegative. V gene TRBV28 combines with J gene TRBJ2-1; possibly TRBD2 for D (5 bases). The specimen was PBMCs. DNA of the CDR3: TGTGCCAGCGATGGGTCCTGGACTGGCTACAATGAGCAGTTCTTC. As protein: CASDGSWTGYNEQFF. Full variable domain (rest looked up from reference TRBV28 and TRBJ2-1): DVKVTQSSRYLVKRTGEKVFLECVQDMDHENMFWYRQDPGLGLRLIYFSYDVKMKEKGDIPEGYSVSREKKERFSLILESASTNQTSMYLCASDGSWTGYNEQFFGPGTRLTVL.